The clone carrying this T cell receptor beta chain appeared a single time. What it recognizes is unknown. Subjects aged 18 to 65 presented with newly diagnosed hyperthyroidism of less than 2 months' duration. The data stem from a study of T cells in Graves' hyperthyroidism and ophthalmopathy. Study-wide findings and caveats: The majority of expanded thyroid clonotypes above 0.001 also appeared in blood. Stable hyperthyroidism and ophthalmopathy were separated using 13 V-J signatures.

From RNA transcripts, TCR beta CDR3 regions were amplified. The study used the HTBI primer set for a first-round RT-PCR of the TCR CDR3. TCRdb processed the multiplex PCR reads anew with MiXCR; each CDR3 protein has one entry. Here the sample spans about 130,000 distinct CDR3 sequences, roughly 23% being singletons. The ends were cut back, 0 bases at V and 5 bases at J, with 10 bases in the middle. The CDR3 has 14 amino acids. Germline CDR1 and CDR2: MNHEY and SVGAGI. V gene TRBV6-5 combines with J gene TRBJ1-2; D is ambiguous. The sample was blood. The TCR originated in a woman aged 50 to 65 with Graves' hyperthyroidism that later progressed to Graves' ophthalmopathy. CDR3 sequence (DNA): TGTGCCAGCAGTTACTCGACCCCAAGATATGGCTACACCTTC. Its translation is CASSYSTPRYGYTF.